This TCR beta chain came from a study of vaccination effects on CD4 cells after COVID-19 (dated by TCRdb to 2021 to 2024). At the level of the whole study: In the ViraFEST assay, PBMC were stimulated with viral peptide pools, and TCR sequencing was then used to find antigen-specific CD4+ T cell clonotypes based on their expansion. Post-vaccine samples across the study were collected a median of 72 days after the second dose, with a range of 14 to 241. A few million PBMC per well were cultured with approximately 10 ug/ml peptides in IMDM containing roughly 5% human AB serum, about 10 IU/ml IL-2 and gentamicin. SARS-CoV-2 spike-specific CD4+ TCR repertoires from before and after mRNA vaccination were compared in COVID-19 convalescent patients and in infection-naive vaccine recipients. Altogether, 10 COVID-19 convalescent patients and a few SARS-CoV-2-naive healthy vaccine recipients made up the full study. The Oncomine TCR Beta short-read assay on an Illumina iSeq 100 was used to sequence cultures from other donors in the study.

After around ten days of culture, CD4+ T cells were isolated with the EasySep CD4+ T cell isolation kit. Each participant got two doses of an mRNA SARS-CoV-2 vaccine, either BNT162b2 or mRNA-1273. Negative nucleocapsid antibody results before and after vaccination confirmed that the healthy vaccine recipients had no prior SARS-CoV-2 infection. Half of the culture medium was replaced with fresh IL-2-containing medium on days 3 and 7. Unless otherwise noted, each peptide stimulation condition was cultured in triplicate wells. PBMC were separated from whole blood using Ficoll-Paque Plus gradient centrifugation and were then either cryopreserved at -140C or used fresh. The QIAamp micro DNA kit was used to extract genomic DNA from the cultured CD4+ T cells. Broad study findings and their caveats: Among healthy vaccine recipients, nearly all vaccine-induced clones were SARS-CoV-2 mono-reactive, and only 1 of 255 was cross-reactive with common cold coronaviruses. Only a small number of convalescent patients were included, and no early post-infection timepoints were available, which limited the study. At late post-vaccination timepoints, both infection-induced and vaccine-induced clones showed marked clonal contraction, consistent with waning T cell responses.

From cysteine to phenylalanine, the CDR3 is 15 amino acids long. Only the CDR3 DNA is retained, 45 bases long and in frame from the first base. Compared with germline, V lacks 0 bases and J lacks 5 bases; bases without a gene match: 6. CDR1 is given as PRHDT and CDR2 as FYEKMQ, both from the germline V gene (reference sequence). With respect to this clone: Its binding antigen is unknown. Per-nucleotide qualities are absent, and no much larger clonotype sits a single base away.

Library preparation used the immunoSEQ multiplex PCR assay. DNA from the CD4+ T cells that had been cultured and isolated underwent TCR beta CDR3 sequencing. The published analysis was carried out like this. Non-productive TCR sequences were removed and reads were trimmed to the CDR3 region, keeping CDR3s of at least 7 amino acids. The MANAFEST web app was used to identify antigen-specific clonotypes by comparing expansion in peptide wells with expansion in reference cultures. For clones to be considered positive, expansion at FDR<0.05 versus reference and all other wells, an odds ratio above 5, and a frequency above 0.1% in two replicate wells were required. Clonotypes significantly expanded in SARS-CoV-2 spike wells and in at least one common cold coronavirus spike condition were defined as cross-reactive. Using the stringdist R package, CDR3 similarity was measured by Levenshtein distance, and unrooted trees were constructed with ape in R 3.6.1. Entries here come from immuneACCESS through TCRdb and include only in-frame sequences with V and J called. Some clones fail to appear in such tables; in the studies checked, an unresolved V gene covers under half of the shortfall, and the cause of the remainder is unknown. The V and J calls and the clone size are those of that table, but D and trimming were determined from the DNA. This sample holds under 70,000 clones; about 74% were observed only once. The top ten hold around 2.4% of the sample.

The chain employs TRBV13 and TRBJ2-5; 7 middle bases align to TRBD1. The clonotype originates from a human donor who received a COVID-19 vaccine. This material consisted of CD4+ T cells from PBMCs cultured without peptide, taken after COVID-19 vaccination. Read as DNA, the sequence is TGTGCCAGCAGCTTAGGCCAGGGGGACGTGGAGACCCAGTACTTC. Its protein is CASSLGQGDVETQYF.